This T cell receptor beta chain came from a study of molecular identifiers for immune sequencing clone quantification. Overall study results and limits: In naive cells, clones above 20 RNA copies held under 1% of molecules, whereas in effector cells they held over 97%.

TCRdb re-analysed the PCR reads in MiXCR, keeping a single row per CDR3 protein. Of under 600,000 distinct CDR3 sequences listed, 25% are singletons. Between the trimmed V and J ends, which lost 4 bases and 1 base, there was a span of 14 bases. This CDR3 has 15 residues. CDR1 is SGHRS, CDR2 YFSETQ, per germline. There are a few counts of this clonotype. The antigen remains undetermined. Material for sequencing was naive CD8+ T cells from blood, with Jurkat cell RNA spiked in. The subset is: FACS-sorted CD8+CD4-CCR7+CD45RA+ naive T cells. This receptor was obtained from a human donor in good health. Some libraries in this study had Jurkat cell RNA spiked in. The chain couples TRBV5-1 to TRBJ1-1, with a weak D call TRBD1 (6 bases). CDR3 amino acids: CASSGGDIQNTEAFF. The CDR3 nucleotides are TGCGCCAGCAGCGGGGGGGACATCCAGAACACTGAAGCTTTCTTT.